Listed here is a single TCR beta chain. The target antigen is unknown. These data come from a study of CD8 T cells in ankylosing spondylitis. Libraries of TCR beta came from quantitative 5'-RACE with molecular barcodes. TCRdb independently ran MiXCR on the 5' RACE reads; one entry per CDR3 protein. The table lists more than 100,000 distinct CDR3 sequences, roughly 17% of them singletons, with 30% to 35% in the top ten. V dropped 7 bases and J dropped 4 bases, with 13 bases sitting between them. The CDR3 length is 14 residues. The germline V gene has CDR1 SEHNR and CDR2 FQNEAQ (reference sequence). General study findings and limits: It was reported that disease-linked clones were significantly enriched in matched ankylosing spondylitis synovial fluid. Seemingly characteristic of ankylosing spondylitis blood was a TCR beta motif consisting of fewer than 10 highly homologous variants. Disease-linked clones displayed a CD8+ phenotype and appeared relatively rarely in peripheral blood.

The rearrangement joins TRBV7-9 to TRBJ2-2; TRBD2 might be the D (6 bases). Sequencing was carried out using blood, either unsorted or a sorted T cell fraction (not recorded which). The sequence derives from a male donor with ankylosing spondylitis. DNA for the CDR3: TGTGCCAGCATCGGCCGGGAGATCACCGGGGAGCTGTTTTTT. This encodes CASIGREITGELFF.